These T cell receptor beta chains were read from a single sample in a study of cytomegalovirus exposure and HLA in healthy donors. The repertoire was sequenced with immunoSEQ multiplex PCR; TCRdb's copy has only in-frame clones and lacks some. The sample includes 60,000 to 85,000 clones, approximately 95% of them seen just once. Input material: PBMCs. These receptors originate from a man between 18 and 35 years old in good health and CMV-seropositive. Both conserved end residues are trimmed from each CDR3. Clone sizes are given selectively: once, few, many, or a class where the clone is expanded.

V gene	J gene	clone size	CDR3 protein
TRBV4-1	TRBJ2-7	-	ASSLFQGVRQPYEQY
TRBV27	TRBJ2-3	-	ASSTGKTSRPDTQY
TRBV4-1	TRBJ1-2	-	ASSQQPGQLLDGYT
TRBV18	TRBJ2-2	-	ASSPFERESELF
TRBV18	TRBJ2-3	-	ASSPLVRDNRISPYLTDTQY
TRBV5-1	TRBJ2-2	-	ASQPNTRATGELF
TRBV4-2	TRBJ2-7	once	ASSQGQGASYEQY
TRBV6-5	TRBJ2-7	once	ASSYRTGEDEQY
TRBV20-1	TRBJ2-7	-	SATTDYEQY
TRBV4-2	TRBJ2-7	few	ASSQEGRELAGVSEQY
TRBV4-1	TRBJ1-1	-	ASSIYRGYTEAF
TRBV30	TRBJ2-3	-	AWSRGVGDTQY
TRBV6-1	TRBJ2-1	-	ASSEIRGLGNEQF
TRBV9	TRBJ1-1	once	ASSDRANTEAF
TRBV28	TRBJ2-1	-	ASSLAGREQF
TRBV9	TRBJ2-3	-	ASSASQGARTDTQY
TRBV19	TRBJ1-4	-	ASTFLRGDTNEKLF
TRBV27	TRBJ2-1	-	ASSEDRGSYNEQF
TRBV9	-	-	ASSRHQGANSYEQY